These 8 T cell receptor beta chains share one sample of origin, sequenced in a study of early T cells in non-severe SARS-CoV-2 infection. MiXCR, applied by TCRdb to the 5' RACE reads, yields one record per CDR3 protein. The sample yields about 64,000 distinct CDR3 sequences, 10% to 15% seen once. The input for sequencing was whole blood, taken at baseline. The receptors stem from an adult who was a healthcare worker with PCR-confirmed SARS-CoV-2 infection or an uninfected control (not recorded which).

V and J are TRBV5-6 and TRBJ1-6; 7 nucleotides align to TRBD1. Unmatched junction bases numbered 4, after V lost 4 bases and J lost 3 bases. Germline CDR1 reads SGHDT; CDR2 reads YYEEEE. The CDR3 has 15 amino acids. CDR3 region: CASSPRDSYNSPLHF. In DNA, the CDR3 is TGTGCCAGCAGCCCCCGGGACAGCTATAATTCACCCCTCCACTTT.

This clonotype appeared a few times. The V gene is TRBV19, the J gene TRBJ2-6; unclear D gene. This CDR3 has 18 residues. V shed 1 base and J shed 6 bases, with 19 bases lying between them. The V gene's germline CDR1 is LNHDA and CDR2 SQIVND (reference sequence). CDR3 residues: CASSIVLTRRSSANVLTF. The CDR3 DNA reads as TGTGCCAGTAGTATAGTCCTGACACGGCGGTCTTCGGCCAACGTCCTGACTTTC.

This clonotype showed up just a few times. This chain joins TRBV20-1 and TRBJ2-3; D call uncertain. The CDR3 is made up of 13 amino acids. Germline V gives CDR1 DFQATT, CDR2 SNEGSKA (reference sequence). Trimming left V 5 bases short and J 6 bases short, with 15 bases between. The CDR3 region is CSAGFGPQDTQYF. CDR3 DNA sequence: TGCAGTGCTGGCTTTGGGCCCCAGGATACGCAGTATTTT.

The table lists this clonotype with a few counts. The chain joins TRBV28 to TRBJ1-2, with no clear D. The V and J ends lost 7 bases and 4 bases respectively, with 28 bases between them. This CDR3 comprises 18 residues. The germline CDR1 and CDR2 sequences are MDHEN and SYDVKM. CDR3 nucleotide sequence: TGTGCCAGCAATGACCCCTCTGGACGGATCCTTCTATTCTATGGCTACACCTTC. Its protein product is CASNDPSGRILLFYGYTF.

This clonotype has more than one count but fewer than ten. V and J are TRBV7-9 and TRBJ2-7; a weak D match, TRBD2 (5 bases). This CDR3 spans 15 amino acids. Germline V gene data show CDR1 as SEHNR and CDR2 as FQNEAQ (reference sequence). V was cut by 4 bases and J by 2 bases, with 15 bases left in between. The CDR3 DNA reads as TGTGCCAGCAGCTCAGACCGGGATAGGGCCTACGAGCAGTACTTC. Residues: CASSSDRDRAYEQYF. The variable domain in full, with the rest retrieved from reference TRBV7-9 and TRBJ2-7, is DTGVSQNPRHKITKRGQNVTFRCDPISEHNRLYWYRQTLGQGPEFLTYFQNEAQLEKSRLLSDRFSAERPKGSFSTLEIQRTEQGDSAMYLCASSSDRDRAYEQYFGPGTRLTVT.

This clonotype has a count of ten or more. The rearrangement joins TRBV28 to TRBJ1-2; D might be TRBD1 (5 bases). This CDR3 has 15 residues. In germline, CDR1 is MDHEN, CDR2 SYDVKM. The V end was cut by 6 bases, the J end by 8 bases, with 22 bases between. DNA for the CDR3: TGTGCCAGCAGCTCGATTCAGGGTCCTCTAAGAGGCTACACCTTC. The encoded protein is CASSSIQGPLRGYTF.

V usage is TRBV27 and J usage is TRBJ2-7; tentatively, D is TRBD2 (5 bases). The CDR3 extends over 15 amino acids. CDR1 MNHEY and CDR2 SMNVEV come from the germline V gene (reference sequence). Trimming pared 6 bases from V and 3 bases from J, leaving 18 bases between. The CDR3 region has the DNA TGTGCCAGCAGCTCAGCGGCCAGGATCAGCTACGAGCAGTACTTC. Translating gives CASSSAARISYEQYF.

In this sample, this clonotype turned up a few times. V usage is TRBV11-3 and J usage is TRBJ1-6; D is ambiguous. CDR1 SGHNT and CDR2 YENEEA come from the germline V gene. The CDR3 totals 13 residues. Trimming took 5 bases from V and 7 from J, leaving 9 bases between them. The CDR3 bases are TGTGCCAGCAGCACCTCCAGGAATTCACCCCTCCACTTT. This encodes CASSTSRNSPLHF.